A selection of T cell receptor beta chains follows, all from one sample in a study of blood T cell repertoires in COVID-19. Libraries were prepared by immunoSEQ multiplex PCR; TCRdb keeps only in-frame clonotypes and omits some of them. The sample lists 150,000 to 200,000 clones; about 92% were seen once. Sequencing input: peripheral blood. These receptors all come from a man aged 30 to 45 with COVID-19, enrolled during active disease. Each CDR3 is given with its conserved first and last residue. The order of the fields is J gene, V gene, clone size, D gene, CDR3 protein, CDR3 DNA. The D gene is left open where the match is weak. Size is stated for part of the rows, as once, few or many counts, or as a class when the clone is expanded.

TRBJ1-1 | TRBV6-5 | - | - | CASTNNPRRTTEAFF | TGTGCCAGCACCAACAATCCGAGACGAACAACGGAGGCTTTCTTT
TRBJ2-1 | TRBV2 | - | - | CASSDRDLDEQFF | TGTGCCAGCAGTGACAGGGATCTCGATGAGCAGTTCTTC
TRBJ1-2 | TRBV6-6 | - | TRBD1 | CASSYSGQGPYGYTF | TGTGCCAGCAGTTACTCCGGACAGGGACCCTATGGCTACACCTTC
TRBJ2-5 | TRBV5-6 | - | - | CASSGGRKQSNQETQYF | TGTGCCAGCAGCGGAGGTCGGAAACAATCGAACCAAGAGACCCAGTACTTC
TRBJ1-2 | TRBV30 | - | - | CAWSRQDSDYGYTF | TGTGCCTGGAGTCGACAAGATTCCGACTATGGCTACACCTTC
TRBJ2-2 | TRBV28 | - | TRBD1 | CASSPRGTGDTGELFF | TGTGCCAGCAGCCCTAGGGGGACAGGGGACACCGGGGAGCTGTTTTTT
TRBJ2-3 | TRBV7-9 | - | TRBD2 | CASSFLETSGGADTQYF | TGTGCCAGCAGCTTCCTGGAGACTAGCGGGGGGGCAGATACGCAGTATTTT
TRBJ2-6 | TRBV4-3 | - | TRBD2 | CASSQDTSGSGANVLTF | TGCGCCAGCAGCCAAGATACTAGCGGGAGTGGGGCCAACGTCCTGACTTTC
TRBJ2-7 | TRBV19 | - | TRBD1 | CASRRGQGYYEQYF | TGTGCCAGTAGGAGGGGACAGGGCTACTACGAGCAGTACTTC
TRBJ2-1 | TRBV11-2 | - | - | CASSLSGLTGGPYNEQFF | TGTGCCAGCAGCTTAAGTGGACTTACGGGGGGCCCCTACAATGAGCAGTTCTTC
TRBJ1-5 | TRBV19 | - | - | CASSMYRASNQPQHF | TGTGCCAGTAGTATGTACAGAGCCAGTAATCAGCCCCAGCATTTT
TRBJ1-1 | TRBV5-1 | few | TRBD1 | CASSSSGTGQEKAFF | TGCGCCAGCAGCTCGTCCGGGACAGGGCAAGAGAAAGCTTTCTTT